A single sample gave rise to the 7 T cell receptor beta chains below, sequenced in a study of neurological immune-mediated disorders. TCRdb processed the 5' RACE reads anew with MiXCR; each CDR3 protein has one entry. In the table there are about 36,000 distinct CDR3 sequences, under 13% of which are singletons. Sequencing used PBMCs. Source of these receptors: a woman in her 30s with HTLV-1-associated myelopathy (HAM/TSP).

CDR3 in DNA: TGCAGTGCTAGAGTCAGGGGGAGCGGGAATGAGCAGTTCTTC. This encodes CSARVRGSGNEQFF. The genes are TRBV20-1 and TRBJ2-1; TRBD1 might be the D (7 bases). The germline gives CDR1 DFQATT, CDR2 SNEGSKA (reference sequence). Trimming left V 1 base short and J 7 bases short, with 14 bases between. The CDR3 is 14 amino acids.

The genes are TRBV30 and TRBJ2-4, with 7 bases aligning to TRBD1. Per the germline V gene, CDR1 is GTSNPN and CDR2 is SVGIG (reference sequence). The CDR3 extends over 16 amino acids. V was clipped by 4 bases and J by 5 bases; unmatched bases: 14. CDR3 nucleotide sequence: TGTGCCTGGACCTCTACAGGGGCCGGGGTAGAAAACATTCAGTACTTC. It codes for CAWTSTGAGVENIQYF. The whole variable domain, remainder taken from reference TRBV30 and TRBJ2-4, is SQTIHQWPATLVQPVGSPLSLECTVEGTSNPNLYWYRQAAGRGLQLLFYSVGIGQISSEVPQNLSASRPQDRQFILSSKKLLLSDSGFYLCAWTSTGAGVENIQYFGAGTRLSVL.

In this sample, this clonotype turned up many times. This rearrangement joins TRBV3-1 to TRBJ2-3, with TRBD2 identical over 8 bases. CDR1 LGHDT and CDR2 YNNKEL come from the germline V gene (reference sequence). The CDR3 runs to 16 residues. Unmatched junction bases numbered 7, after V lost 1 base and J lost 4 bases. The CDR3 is CASSQGTGGLADTQYF. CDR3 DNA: TGTGCCAGCAGCCAAGGCACGGGGGGGCTTGCAGATACGCAGTATTTT.

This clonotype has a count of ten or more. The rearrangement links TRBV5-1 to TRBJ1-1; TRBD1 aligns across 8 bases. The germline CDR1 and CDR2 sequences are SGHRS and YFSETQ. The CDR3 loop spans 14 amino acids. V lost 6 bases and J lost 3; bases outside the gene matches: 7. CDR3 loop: CASTGQGFDTEAFF. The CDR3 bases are TGCGCCAGCACAGGACAGGGTTTCGACACTGAAGCTTTCTTT.

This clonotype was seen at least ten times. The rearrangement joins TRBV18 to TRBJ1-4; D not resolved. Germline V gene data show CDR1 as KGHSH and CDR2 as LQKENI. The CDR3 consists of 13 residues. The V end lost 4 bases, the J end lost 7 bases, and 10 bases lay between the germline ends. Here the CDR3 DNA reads TGTGCCAGCTCACGGGAGGCCGGTGAAAAACTGTTTTTT. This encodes CASSREAGEKLFF.

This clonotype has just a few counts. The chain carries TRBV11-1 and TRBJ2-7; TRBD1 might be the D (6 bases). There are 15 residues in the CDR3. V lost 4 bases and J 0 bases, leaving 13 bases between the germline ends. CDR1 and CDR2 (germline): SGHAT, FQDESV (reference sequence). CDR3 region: CASSSGQPFSYEQYF. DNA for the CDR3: TGTGCCAGCAGCTCAGGACAGCCCTTCTCCTACGAGCAGTACTTC. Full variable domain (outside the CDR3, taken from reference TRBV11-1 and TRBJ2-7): EAEVAQSPRYKITEKSQAVAFWCDPISGHATLYWYRQILGQGPELLVQFQDESVVDDSQLPKDRFSAERLKGVDSTLKIQPAELGDSAMYLCASSSGQPFSYEQYFGPGTRLTVT.

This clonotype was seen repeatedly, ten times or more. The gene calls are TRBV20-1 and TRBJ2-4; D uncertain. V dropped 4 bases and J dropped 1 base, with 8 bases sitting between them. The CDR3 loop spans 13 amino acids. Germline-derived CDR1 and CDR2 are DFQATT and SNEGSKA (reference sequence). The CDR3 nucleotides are TGCAGTGCTATTGGGCTGGCCAAAAACATTCAGTACTTC. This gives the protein CSAIGLAKNIQYF.